A selection of T cell receptor beta chains follows, all from one sample in a study of T cells in Graves' hyperthyroidism and ophthalmopathy. Via MiXCR, TCRdb re-called the multiplex PCR reads, giving one row per CDR3 protein. This table has about 720,000 distinct CDR3 sequences, about 17% appearing once. Specimen: blood. All receptors derive from a man aged 18 to 30 with Graves' hyperthyroidism. Both conserved end residues are part of each CDR3. A D gene is named only where the DNA matches it firmly.

>TRBD2|TRBV12-3/TRBV12-4|TRBJ2-7
CASSLSGRNEQYF
>TRBD1|TRBV28|TRBJ2-2
CASSLYVTGETGELFF
>-|TRBV20-1|TRBJ1-1
CSARGTANTEAFF
>-|TRBV20-1|TRBJ2-7
CSARDIKEQYF
>TRBD1|TRBV30|TRBJ2-3
CAWSIRQGFTDTQYF
>-|TRBV27|TRBJ1-1
CASSLIGLDTEAFF
>TRBD1|TRBV7-2|TRBJ2-5
CAGSNRTGYQTQYF
>-|TRBV7-2|TRBJ1-4
CASSLAWATPGEKLFF
>-|TRBV20-1|TRBJ2-3
CSAPRGGTDTQYF
>TRBD1|TRBV27|TRBJ1-2
CASSPRGPEDGYTF
>-|TRBV24-1|TRBJ2-7
CATSEKEAAVEEQYF
>TRBD2|TRBV2|TRBJ2-3
CASSELAGVPDTQYF
>-|TRBV11-2|TRBJ2-4
CASSLTVRLAKNIQYF
>TRBD2|TRBV6-1|TRBJ2-7
CASSFGTSGQYF
>-|TRBV3-1|TRBJ2-1
CASSPRGSRAYNEQFF
>TRBD1|TRBV2|TRBJ1-1
CASRTGGANTEAFF
>-|TRBV10-3|TRBJ2-3
CAISAGGTDTQYF
>TRBD2|TRBV20-1|TRBJ2-3
CSASRDSGRHTDTQYF
>-|TRBV12-5|TRBJ1-5
CASGLVIAGSRNQPQHF
>TRBD1|TRBV9|TRBJ1-1
CASSAMTGSEAFF
>-|TRBV12-5|TRBJ2-3
CARGFHNPDTQYF
>-|TRBV27|TRBJ2-7
CASSLHGRGSEEQYF
>TRBD2|TRBV6-9|TRBJ2-7
CASSSSGTSYEQYF
>-|TRBV20-1|TRBJ1-6
CSASTGMNSPLHF
>-|TRBV27|TRBJ2-3
CASWPISTDTQYF
>TRBD1|TRBV29-1|TRBJ2-1
CSVAWTGFDEQFF
>-|TRBV7-2|TRBJ2-1
CASSPPGLGSNEQFF
>-|TRBV6-1|TRBJ1-1
CASRLDGVVNTEAFF
>TRBD1|TRBV2|TRBJ2-5
CASSVRQGPETQYF
>-|TRBV28|TRBJ2-4
CASNTLMESRNIQYF